Presented here are 9 T cell receptor beta chains from one specimen sequenced in a study of human T cells and chemical hapten exposure. From the RACE reads, TCRdb called clonotypes with MiXCR, one entry per CDR3 protein. The table includes more than 250,000 distinct CDR3 sequences, 7.5% to 9% detected once. Sample time point: pre-sensitization, week 0. Treatment meaning: therapeutic diphenylcyclopropenone sensitization with weekly scalp DPC. The starting material was whole blood, obtained in connection with sensitization to the hapten diphenylcyclopropenone (DPC). The receptors were gathered from a woman in her 40s with alopecia areata. Some clones in this sample may be carry-over from other donors' samples.

This clonotype occurred many times. The chain combines TRBV7-9 with TRBJ2-3; 9 bases line up with TRBD1. Germline-derived CDR1 and CDR2 are SEHNR and FQNEAQ (reference sequence). With 5 bases clipped from V and 1 base from J, the junction kept 7 bases outside the gene matches. The CDR3 is 16 amino acids. CDR3 region: CASSPIGQGRTDTQYF. In nucleotides, the CDR3 is TGTGCCAGCAGCCCCATAGGACAGGGGCGCACAGATACGCAGTATTTT.

The J gene is TRBJ2-1, the V gene TRBV27; TRBD1 matches at 7 bases. The CDR3 is 15 residues long. Per the germline V gene, CDR1 is MNHEY and CDR2 is SMNVEV (reference sequence). The ends lost 3 bases at V and 4 bases at J; junction bases unmatched: 6. The CDR3 sequence: CASSFGTAPYNEQFF. In DNA form, the CDR3 reads TGTGCCAGCAGTTTTGGGACAGCTCCTTACAATGAGCAGTTCTTC.

This clonotype was observed many times. The chain couples TRBV2 to TRBJ2-5, with a tentative D call TRBD2 (5 bases). The CDR3 covers 14 residues. V lost 7 bases and J 1 base, leaving 13 bases between the germline ends. Germline V gives CDR1 SNHLY, CDR2 FYNNEI. The CDR3 nucleotides are TGTGCCAGCACTATTGACCTAGCCCAAGAGACCCAGTACTTC. As protein: CASTIDLAQETQYF.

This clonotype has just a few counts. The chain recombines TRBV28 with TRBJ2-7, with 13 bases matching TRBD2. The V and J ends lost 6 bases and 5 bases, in that order; junction bases with no gene match: 1. This CDR3 spans 13 amino acids. Germline loops: CDR1 MDHEN, CDR2 SYDVKM. The DNA for the CDR3 is TGTGCCAGCAGGGGACTAGCGGGAAACGAGCAGTACTTC. Translating gives CASRGLAGNEQYF.

This clonotype was counted a few times. The CDR3 DNA reads as TGCAGTCAAAAGGGCGGTGTAGCCGGAGAGGCAGATACGCAGTATTTT. Residues: CSQKGGVAGEADTQYF. The chain carries TRBV20-1 and TRBJ2-3; no clear D. Germline V gene data show CDR1 as DFQATT and CDR2 as SNEGSKA (reference sequence). CDR3 length: 16 residues. The V end lost 8 bases, the J end lost 4 bases, and 25 bases lay between the germline ends.

This clonotype has only a few counts. The chain carries TRBV4-1 and TRBJ2-6; no firm D call. The CDR3 extends over 13 amino acids. The V and J ends lost 3 bases and 4 bases respectively, with 4 bases between them. The germline V gene has CDR1 MGHRA and CDR2 YSYEKL. CDR3 nucleotide sequence: TGCGCCAGCAGCCAGGACGGGGCCAACGTCCTGACTTTC. Its protein is CASSQDGANVLTF.

This rearrangement joins TRBV29-1 to TRBJ1-2; 7 bases match TRBD1. Trimming at V came to 5 bases and at J to 3 bases, leaving 12 bases not matched to a gene. The germline V gene has CDR1 SQVTM and CDR2 ANQGSEA. This CDR3 contains 15 residues. The CDR3 loop reads CSVHTPSGTDYGYTF. CDR3 sequence (DNA): TGCAGCGTTCACACACCCTCCGGGACAGACTATGGCTACACCTTC.

The V and J genes are TRBV5-1 and TRBJ2-1, with D uncertain. V was trimmed by 1 base and J by 8 bases, leaving 7 bases between them. From germline, CDR1 is SGHRS and CDR2 YFSETQ. CDR3 length: 12 residues. The CDR3 spells CASSLIRYEQFF. DNA of the CDR3: TGCGCCAGCAGCTTGATACGATATGAGCAGTTCTTC.

This rearrangement joins TRBV6-5 to TRBJ2-7, with 7 bases identical to TRBD1. The CDR3 sequence is 12 residues long. With V trimmed by 7 bases and J by 7 bases, 7 bases remained unmatched. Germline lookup yields CDR1 MNHEY and CDR2 SVGAGI. The chain's CDR3 is CASKSGTAEQYF. CDR3 bases: TGTGCCAGCAAATCCGGGACAGCGGAGCAGTACTTC.